Listed below are T cell receptor beta chains from one sample, sequenced in a study of OX40 agonist ivuxolimab in advanced cancers. Sequencing was performed with immunoSEQ multiplex PCR; in TCRdb, only in-frame clones are kept and a portion is missing. The sample carries around 29,000 clones, roughly 87% recorded once. Sequenced here: CD4+ or CD8+ T cells sorted from blood, sampled in a trial of the OX40 agonist ivuxolimab. All receptors come from an adult with an advanced solid tumor such as melanoma, head and neck, liver or kidney cancer. Both conserved end residues are part of each CDR3. The D gene is left open where the match is weak. Clone size is stated in some rows and not others, as once, few, many or a class when expanded.

j_gene	abundance	v_gene	d_gene	CDR3nt	CDR3aa
TRBJ1-1	NA	TRBV19	NA	TGTGCCAGTAGTACCAGCCATAGTAACACTGAAGCTTTCTTT	CASSTSHSNTEAFF
TRBJ2-1	NA	TRBV19	NA	TGTGCCACTAGAACAGGGTCGGGCCACAATGAGCAGTTCTTC	CATRTGSGHNEQFF
TRBJ2-2	NA	TRBV4-1	TRBD1	TGCGCCAGCAGCCAAGAACGATGGACAGGGGTCTACACCGGGGAGCTGTTTTTT	CASSQERWTGVYTGELFF
TRBJ1-1	once	TRBV21-1	NA	TGTGCCAGCAGCAAAACGAAGGAACACGCACCATGGAACACTGAAGCTTTCTTT	CASSKTKEHAPWNTEAFF
TRBJ1-4	NA	TRBV5-6	NA	TGTGCCAGCAGCTTGTCGGGCAGGCCCAATGAAAAACTGTTTTTT	CASSLSGRPNEKLFF
TRBJ2-7	NA	TRBV4-1	NA	TGCGCCAGCAGCCATCACTACGGCGAGCAGTACTTC	CASSHHYGEQYF
TRBJ2-6	NA	TRBV7-6	NA	TGTGCCAGCAGCCCCTTAATCGTCGGGTTCTCTGGGGCCAACGTCCTGACTTTC	CASSPLIVGFSGANVLTF
TRBJ1-1	NA	TRBV4-2	TRBD1	TGTGCCAGCAGCCCGTACCAGGCCCTCTGGGTCGGGACAGGGATAAAGGGAACTGAAGCTTTCTTT	CASSPYQALWVGTGIKGTEAFF
TRBJ2-6	NA	TRBV6-4	NA	TGTGCCAGCAGTGACTCCTCAAGCGGGTCCAGCTCTGGGGCCAACGTCCTGACTTTC	CASSDSSSGSSSGANVLTF
TRBJ2-7	NA	TRBV4-1	NA	TGCGCCAGCAGCCCACGGGACGGAGCCTACGAGCAGTACTTC	CASSPRDGAYEQYF
TRBJ1-1	NA	TRBV28	NA	TGTGCCAGCAGTTTACCATCTAATCCTGAAGCTTTCTTT	CASSLPSNPEAFF
TRBJ2-5	NA	TRBV19	NA	TGTGCCAGTAGTTCAGGGAAGAAGACCCAGTACTTC	CASSSGKKTQYF
TRBJ2-7	NA	TRBV25-1	NA	TGTGCCAGCAGTGAAGGACACCTCACCGATTCCTACGAGCAGTACTTC	CASSEGHLTDSYEQYF